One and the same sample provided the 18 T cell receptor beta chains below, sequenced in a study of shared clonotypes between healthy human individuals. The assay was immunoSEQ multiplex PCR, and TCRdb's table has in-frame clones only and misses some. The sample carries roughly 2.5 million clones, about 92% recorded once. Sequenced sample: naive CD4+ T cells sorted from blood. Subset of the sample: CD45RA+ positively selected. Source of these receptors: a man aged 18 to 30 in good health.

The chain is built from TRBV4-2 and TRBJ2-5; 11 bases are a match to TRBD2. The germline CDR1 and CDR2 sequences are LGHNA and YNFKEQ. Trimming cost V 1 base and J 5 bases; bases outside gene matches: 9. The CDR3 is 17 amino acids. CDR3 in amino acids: CASSQVFSGGAGETQYF. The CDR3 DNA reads TGTGCCAGCAGCCAAGTATTTAGCGGGGGGGCCGGGGAGACCCAGTACTTC.

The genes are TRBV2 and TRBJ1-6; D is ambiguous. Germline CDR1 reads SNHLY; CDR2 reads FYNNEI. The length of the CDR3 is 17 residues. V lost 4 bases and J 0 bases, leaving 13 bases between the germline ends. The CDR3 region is CASSGPHGSSYNSPLHF. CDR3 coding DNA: TGTGCCAGCAGTGGCCCGCACGGGAGCTCCTATAATTCACCCCTCCACTTT.

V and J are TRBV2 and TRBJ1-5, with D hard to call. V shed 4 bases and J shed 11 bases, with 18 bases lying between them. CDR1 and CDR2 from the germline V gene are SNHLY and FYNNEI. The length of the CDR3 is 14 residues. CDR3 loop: CASSAGMFKRSQHF. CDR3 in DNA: TGTGCCAGCAGTGCCGGGATGTTCAAAAGGTCCCAGCATTTT.

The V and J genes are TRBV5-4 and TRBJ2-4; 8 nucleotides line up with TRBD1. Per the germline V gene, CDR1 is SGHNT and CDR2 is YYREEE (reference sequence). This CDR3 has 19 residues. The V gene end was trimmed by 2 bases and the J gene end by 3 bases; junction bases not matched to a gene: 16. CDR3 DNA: TGTGCCAGCAGCTTAACCGGGACAGGACCTTCTATGGGCAAAAACATTCAGTACTTC. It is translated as CASSLTGTGPSMGKNIQYF.

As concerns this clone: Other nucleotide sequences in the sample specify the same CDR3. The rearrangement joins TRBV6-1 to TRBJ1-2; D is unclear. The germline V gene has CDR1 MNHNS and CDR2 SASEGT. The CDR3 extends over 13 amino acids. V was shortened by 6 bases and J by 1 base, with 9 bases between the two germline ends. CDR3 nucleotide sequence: TGTGCCAGCAGCCGGGGAGGTAACTATGGCTACACCTTC. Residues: CASSRGGNYGYTF.

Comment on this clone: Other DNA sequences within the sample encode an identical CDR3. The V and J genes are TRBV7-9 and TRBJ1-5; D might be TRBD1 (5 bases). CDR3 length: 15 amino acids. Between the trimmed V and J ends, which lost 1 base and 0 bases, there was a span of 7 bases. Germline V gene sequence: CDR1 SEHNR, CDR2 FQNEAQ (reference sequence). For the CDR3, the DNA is TGTGCCAGCAGCTTAGGGAGGGGTAGCAATCAGCCCCAGCATTTT. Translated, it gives CASSLGRGSNQPQHF. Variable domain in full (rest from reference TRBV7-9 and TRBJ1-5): DTGVSQNPRHKITKRGQNVTFRCDPISEHNRLYWYRQTLGQGPEFLTYFQNEAQLEKSRLLSDRFSAERPKGSFSTLEIQRTEQGDSAMYLCASSLGRGSNQPQHFGDGTRLSIL.

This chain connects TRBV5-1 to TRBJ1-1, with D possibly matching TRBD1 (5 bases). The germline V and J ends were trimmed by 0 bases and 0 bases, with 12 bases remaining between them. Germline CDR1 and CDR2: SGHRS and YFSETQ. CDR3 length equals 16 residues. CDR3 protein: CASSLAIGAMNTEAFF. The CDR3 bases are TGCGCCAGCAGCTTGGCGATAGGGGCCATGAACACTGAAGCTTTCTTT.

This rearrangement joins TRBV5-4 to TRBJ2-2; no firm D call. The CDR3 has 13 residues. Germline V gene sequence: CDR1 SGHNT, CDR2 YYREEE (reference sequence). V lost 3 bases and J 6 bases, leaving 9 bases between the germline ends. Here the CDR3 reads CASSSPSAGELFF. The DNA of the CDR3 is TGTGCCAGCAGCTCCCCCTCGGCCGGGGAGCTGTTTTTT.

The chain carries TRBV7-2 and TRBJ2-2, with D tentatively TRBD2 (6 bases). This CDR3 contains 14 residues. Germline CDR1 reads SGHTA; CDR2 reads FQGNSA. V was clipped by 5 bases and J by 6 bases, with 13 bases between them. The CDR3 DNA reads TGTGCCAGCAGCCCGGAGGGAGGCCCCGGGGAGCTGTTTTTT. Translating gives CASSPEGGPGELFF. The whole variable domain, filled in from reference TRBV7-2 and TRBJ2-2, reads GAGVSQSPSNKVTEKGKDVELRCDPISGHTALYWYRQSLGQGLEFLIYFQGNSAPDKSGLPSDRFSAERTGGSVSTLTIQRTQQEDSAVYLCASSPEGGPGELFFGEGSRLTVL.

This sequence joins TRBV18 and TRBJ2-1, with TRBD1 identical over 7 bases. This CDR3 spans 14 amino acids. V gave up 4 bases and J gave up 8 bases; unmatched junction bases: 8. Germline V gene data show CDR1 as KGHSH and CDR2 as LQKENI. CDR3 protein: CASSLDREWDEQFF. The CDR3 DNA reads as TGTGCCAGCTCACTTGACAGGGAGTGGGATGAGCAGTTCTTC.

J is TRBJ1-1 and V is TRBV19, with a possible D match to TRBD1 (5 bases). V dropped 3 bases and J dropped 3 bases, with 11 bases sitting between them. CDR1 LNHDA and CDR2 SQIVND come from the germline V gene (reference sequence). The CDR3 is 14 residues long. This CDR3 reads CASSILQGDTEAFF. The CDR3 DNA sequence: TGTGCCAGTAGTATTTTGCAGGGTGACACTGAAGCTTTCTTT.

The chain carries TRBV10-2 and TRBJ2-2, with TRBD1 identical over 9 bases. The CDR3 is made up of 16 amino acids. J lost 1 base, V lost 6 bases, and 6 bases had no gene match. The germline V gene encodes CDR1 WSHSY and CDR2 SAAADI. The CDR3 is CASRQQGAGNTGELFF. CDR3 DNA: TGCGCCAGCAGACAACAGGGGGCAGGGAACACCGGGGAGCTGTTTTTT.

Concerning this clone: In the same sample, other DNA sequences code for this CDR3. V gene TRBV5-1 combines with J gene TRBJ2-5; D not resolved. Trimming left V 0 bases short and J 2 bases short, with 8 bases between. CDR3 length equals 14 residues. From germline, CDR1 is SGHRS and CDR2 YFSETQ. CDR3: CASSLGAVQETQYF. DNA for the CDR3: TGCGCCAGCAGCTTGGGGGCGGTACAAGAGACCCAGTACTTC.

CDR3 bases: TGTGCCAGCAGCTCTGGACAGCCGGTAGATACGCAGTATTTT. Encoded protein: CASSSGQPVDTQYF. The chain uses TRBV5-4 and TRBJ2-3; possibly TRBD1 for D (6 bases). V was pared by 3 bases and J by 5 bases, with 13 bases between. In germline, CDR1 is SGHNT, CDR2 YYREEE (reference sequence). This CDR3 has 14 amino acids.

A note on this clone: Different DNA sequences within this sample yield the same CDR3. Here the CDR3 DNA reads TGTGCCAGCAGCTCGGGACAGATGAACACTGAAGCTTTCTTT. Protein product: CASSSGQMNTEAFF. J is TRBJ1-1 and V is TRBV6-6; TRBD1 matches 7 bases. The junction had 4 bases not matched to a gene; V was cut back by 6 bases and J by 0 bases. The CDR3 extends over 14 amino acids. Germline assignment: CDR1 MNHNY and CDR2 SVGAGI (reference sequence).

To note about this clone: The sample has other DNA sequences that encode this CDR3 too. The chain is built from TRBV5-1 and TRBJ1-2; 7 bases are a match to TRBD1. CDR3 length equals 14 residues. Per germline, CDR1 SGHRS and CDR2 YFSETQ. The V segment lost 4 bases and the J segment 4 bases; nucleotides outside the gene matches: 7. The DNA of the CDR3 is TGCGCCAGCAGCCTGAGTTCAGGGGGCTATGGCTACACCTTC. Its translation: CASSLSSGGYGYTF.

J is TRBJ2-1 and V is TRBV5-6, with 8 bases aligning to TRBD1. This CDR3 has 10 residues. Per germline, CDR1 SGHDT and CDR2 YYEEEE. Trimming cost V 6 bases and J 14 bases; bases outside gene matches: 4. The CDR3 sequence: CASIPGQEFF. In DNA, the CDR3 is TGTGCCAGCATCCCGGGACAGGAGTTCTTC.

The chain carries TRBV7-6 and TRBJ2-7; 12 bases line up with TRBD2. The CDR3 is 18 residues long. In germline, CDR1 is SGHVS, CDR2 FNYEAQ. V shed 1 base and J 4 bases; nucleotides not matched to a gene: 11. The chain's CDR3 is CASSLGPETSGREYEQYF. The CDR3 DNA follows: TGTGCCAGCAGCTTAGGACCGGAGACTAGCGGGAGAGAATACGAGCAGTACTTC.